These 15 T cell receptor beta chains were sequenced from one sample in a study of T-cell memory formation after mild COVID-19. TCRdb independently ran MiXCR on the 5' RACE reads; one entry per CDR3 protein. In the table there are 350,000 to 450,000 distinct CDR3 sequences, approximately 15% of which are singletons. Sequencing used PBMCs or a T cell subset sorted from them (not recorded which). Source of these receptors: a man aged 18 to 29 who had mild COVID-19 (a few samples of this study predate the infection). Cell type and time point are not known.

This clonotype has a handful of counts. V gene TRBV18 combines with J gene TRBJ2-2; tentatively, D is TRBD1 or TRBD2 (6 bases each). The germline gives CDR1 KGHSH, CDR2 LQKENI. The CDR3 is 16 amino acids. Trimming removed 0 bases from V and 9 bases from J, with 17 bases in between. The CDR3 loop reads CASSPPEGGPHRELFF. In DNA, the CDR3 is TGTGCCAGCTCACCACCTGAGGGGGGTCCCCACCGGGAGCTGTTTTTT. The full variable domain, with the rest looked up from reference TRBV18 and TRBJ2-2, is NAGVMQNPRHLVRRRGQEARLRCSPMKGHSHVYWYRQLPEEGLKFMVYLQKENIIDESGMPKERFSAEFPKEGPSILRIQQVVRGDSAAYFCASSPPEGGPHRELFFGEGSRLTVL.

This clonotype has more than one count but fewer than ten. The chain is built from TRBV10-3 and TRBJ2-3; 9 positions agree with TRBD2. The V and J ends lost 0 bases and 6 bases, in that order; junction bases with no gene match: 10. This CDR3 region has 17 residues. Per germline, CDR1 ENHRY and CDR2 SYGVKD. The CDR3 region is CAISESPPSGGRDTQYF. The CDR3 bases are TGTGCCATCAGTGAGTCCCCCCCGAGCGGGGGGAGGGATACGCAGTATTTT.

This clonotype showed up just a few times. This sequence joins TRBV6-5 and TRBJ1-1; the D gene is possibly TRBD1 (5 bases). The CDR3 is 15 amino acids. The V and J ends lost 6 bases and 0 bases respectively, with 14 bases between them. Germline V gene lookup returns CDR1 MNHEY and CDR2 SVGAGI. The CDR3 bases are TGTGCCAGCAGCCGGGAGGGGTACATGAACACTGAAGCTTTCTTT. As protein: CASSREGYMNTEAFF.

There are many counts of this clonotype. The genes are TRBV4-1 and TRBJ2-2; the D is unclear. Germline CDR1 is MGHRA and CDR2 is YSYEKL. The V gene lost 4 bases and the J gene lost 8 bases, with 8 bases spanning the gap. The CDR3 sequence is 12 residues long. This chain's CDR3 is CASSRPTGELFF. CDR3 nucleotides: TGCGCCAGCAGCCGCCCGACAGGGGAGCTGTTTTTT.

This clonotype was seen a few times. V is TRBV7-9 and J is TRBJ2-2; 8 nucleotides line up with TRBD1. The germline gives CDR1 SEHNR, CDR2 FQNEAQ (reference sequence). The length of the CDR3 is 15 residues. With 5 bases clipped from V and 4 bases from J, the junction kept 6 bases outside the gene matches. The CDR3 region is CASSHQGALTGELFF. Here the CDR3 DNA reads TGTGCCAGCAGCCATCAGGGGGCTCTCACCGGGGAGCTGTTTTTT.

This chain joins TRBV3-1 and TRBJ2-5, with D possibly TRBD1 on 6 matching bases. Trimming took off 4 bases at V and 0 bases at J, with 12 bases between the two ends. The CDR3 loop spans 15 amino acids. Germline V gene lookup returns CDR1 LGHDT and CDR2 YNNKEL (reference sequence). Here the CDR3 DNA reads TGTGCCAGCAGCCGCGGCCGGGACAACCAAGAGACCCAGTACTTC. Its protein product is CASSRGRDNQETQYF.

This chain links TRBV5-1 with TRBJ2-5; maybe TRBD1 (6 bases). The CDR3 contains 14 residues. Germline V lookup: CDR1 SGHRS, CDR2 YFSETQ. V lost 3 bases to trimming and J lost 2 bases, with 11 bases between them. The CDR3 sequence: CASSCWTEQETQYF. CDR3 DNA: TGCGCCAGCAGCTGCTGGACAGAACAAGAGACCCAGTACTTC.

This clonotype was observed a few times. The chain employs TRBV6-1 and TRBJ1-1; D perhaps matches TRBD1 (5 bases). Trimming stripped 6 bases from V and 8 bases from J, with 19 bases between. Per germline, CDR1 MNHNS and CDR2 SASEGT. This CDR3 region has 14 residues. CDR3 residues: CASRPGTAKKEAFF. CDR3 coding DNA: TGTGCCAGCAGGCCCGGGACCGCGAAAAAAGAAGCTTTCTTT.

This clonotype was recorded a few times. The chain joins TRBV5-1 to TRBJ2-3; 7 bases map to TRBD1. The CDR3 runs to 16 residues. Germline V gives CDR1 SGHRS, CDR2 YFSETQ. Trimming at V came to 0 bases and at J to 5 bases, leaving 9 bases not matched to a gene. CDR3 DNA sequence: TGCGCCAGCAGCTTGGGAGCTGGACAGGAGGTAGATACGCAGTATTTT. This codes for CASSLGAGQEVDTQYF.

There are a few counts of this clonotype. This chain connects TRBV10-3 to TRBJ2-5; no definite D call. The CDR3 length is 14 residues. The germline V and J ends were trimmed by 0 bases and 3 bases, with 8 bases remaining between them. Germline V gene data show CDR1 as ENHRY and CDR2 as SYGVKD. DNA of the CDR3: TGTGCCATCAGTGAGTCCCGGGTAGAAGAGACCCAGTACTTC. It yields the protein CAISESRVEETQYF.

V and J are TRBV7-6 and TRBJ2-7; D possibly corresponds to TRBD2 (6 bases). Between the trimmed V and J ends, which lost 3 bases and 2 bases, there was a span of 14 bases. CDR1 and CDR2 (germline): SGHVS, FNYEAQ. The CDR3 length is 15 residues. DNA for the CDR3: TGTGCCAGCAGCTTGATAGCGGAGGGAACCTACGAGCAGTACTTC. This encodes CASSLIAEGTYEQYF.

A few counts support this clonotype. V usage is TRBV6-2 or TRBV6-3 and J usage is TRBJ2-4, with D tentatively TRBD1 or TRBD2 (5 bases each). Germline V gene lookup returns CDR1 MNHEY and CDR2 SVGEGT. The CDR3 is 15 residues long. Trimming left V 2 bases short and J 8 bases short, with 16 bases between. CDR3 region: CASSYPLGESDIQYF. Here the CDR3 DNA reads TGTGCCAGCAGTTACCCTTTAGGGGAGAGCGACATTCAGTACTTC.

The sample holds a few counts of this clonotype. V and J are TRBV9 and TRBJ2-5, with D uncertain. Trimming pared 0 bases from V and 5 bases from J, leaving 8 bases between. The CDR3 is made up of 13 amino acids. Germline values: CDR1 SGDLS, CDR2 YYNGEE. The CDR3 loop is CASSVATGETQYF. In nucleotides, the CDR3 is TGTGCCAGCAGCGTAGCTACCGGCGAGACCCAGTACTTC.

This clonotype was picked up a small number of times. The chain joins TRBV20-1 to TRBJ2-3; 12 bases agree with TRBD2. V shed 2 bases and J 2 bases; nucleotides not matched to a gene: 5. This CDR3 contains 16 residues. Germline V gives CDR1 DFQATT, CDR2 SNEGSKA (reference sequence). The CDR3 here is CSARRASGGATDTQYF. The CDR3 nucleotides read TGCAGTGCTAGACGAGCTAGCGGGGGGGCCACAGATACGCAGTATTTT.

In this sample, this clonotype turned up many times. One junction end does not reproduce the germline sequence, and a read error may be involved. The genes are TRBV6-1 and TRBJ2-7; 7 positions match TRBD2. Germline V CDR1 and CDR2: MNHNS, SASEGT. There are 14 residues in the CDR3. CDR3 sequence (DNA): TGTGCCAGCAGCGAAGGCGGGGGCTCCTACGAGCAGTACTTC. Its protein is CASSEGGGSYEQYF.